This TCR beta chain was recovered during a study of identical twins. This clonotype was recorded at least ten times. Its matching antigen is unknown. J was trimmed by 5 bases and V by 10 bases; bases with no gene match: 8. CDR3 size: 14 residues. Germline loops: CDR1 MDHEN, CDR2 SYDVKM. Study-level results: In beta out-of-frame sequences, the excess sharing between twins was weaker. Twins shared out-of-frame alpha sequences with excess low generation probability.

Each CDR3 protein is one row after TCRdb ran MiXCR on the 5' RACE reads. This sample yields some 600,000 distinct CDR3 sequences, of which about 7% are seen a single time; roughly 1.5% belongs to the top ten. These data also featured in a second study, about yellow fever vaccine responses in identical twins.

The chain carries TRBV28 and TRBJ1-6, with 7 positions matching TRBD1. The TCR was taken from a woman aged 18-29 years in good health. Sequenced: PBMCs. The CDR3 bases are TGTGCCATCTCCCGGGGACAGAATAATTCACCCCTCCACTTT. Protein product: CAISRGQNNSPLHF.